The entry below describes one TCR beta chain. In this sample, this clonotype turned up a few times. Its antigen target is currently unknown. No base qualities exist here, and no much larger clone lies one base off it. This sample was taken from a study of T cells of healthy individuals (dated by TCRdb to 2017 to 2018). The method was 5' RACE. Sequencing used an Illumina MiSeq. Using fastp at Q25 and MiXCR, TCRdb reprocessed the public reads and kept productive beta chains. One record per CDR3 amino acid sequence lists the most common genes and DNA. The sample yields 53,000 or so distinct CDR3 sequences; roughly 14% were counted once. The biggest ten clones account for roughly 16% of the sample. Trimming costs V 3 bases and J 5 bases, and their ends lie 14 bases apart. The germline V gene sets CDR1 to MNHEY and CDR2 to SVGEGT. CDR3 length: 14 amino acids, cysteine to phenylalanine. The kept DNA is CDR3 alone, 42 bases in frame from the first base.

This sequence uses TRBV6-2 or TRBV6-3 and TRBJ2-7; 6 matching bases give a weak D call of TRBD2. The TCR comes from a human donor in good health. The CDR3 protein: CASSYLARTDEQYF. The DNA is TGTGCCAGCAGTTATCTAGCGAGGACCGACGAGCAGTACTTC.